The 14 T cell receptor beta chains below come from one sample, sequenced in a study of OX40 agonist ivuxolimab in advanced cancers. The protocol was immunoSEQ multiplex PCR, while the TCRdb copy is restricted to in-frame clones and leaves out a portion. The sample includes tens of thousands of clones, 87% of them seen just once. The source material was CD4+ or CD8+ T cells sorted from blood, sampled in a trial of the OX40 agonist ivuxolimab. The receptors were sampled from an adult with an advanced solid tumor such as melanoma, head and neck, liver or kidney cancer.

The chain is built from TRBV6-1 and TRBJ1-1, with 9 nucleotides matching TRBD1. CDR1 is MNHNS and CDR2 is SASEGT in the germline V gene. V lost 2 bases to trimming and J lost 0 bases; unmatched junction nucleotides: 10. This CDR3 is 18 amino acids long. This CDR3 is CASSEQGTGTSMNTEAFF. The CDR3 DNA sequence: TGTGCCAGCAGTGAACAAGGGACAGGGACTTCCATGAACACTGAAGCTTTCTTT.

CDR3: CASSVDRNYGYTF. The CDR3 nucleotides are TGTGCCAGCAGTGTCGACCGAAACTATGGCTACACCTTC. The chain couples TRBV6-4 to TRBJ1-2; D not resolved. Trimming removed 4 bases at V and 2 bases at J, with 8 bases between. Germline assignment: CDR1 MRHNA and CDR2 SNTAGT. CDR3 length equals 13 residues.

This chain joins TRBV5-1 and TRBJ1-1, with D tentatively TRBD1 (5 bases). The CDR3 runs 17 residues. Germline-derived CDR1 and CDR2 are SGHRS and YFSETQ. With 0 bases removed from V and 0 bases from J, the gap between germline ends came to 15 bases. In DNA form, the CDR3 reads TGCGCCAGCAGCTTGGGCTTAAGGGGTCCTGTGAACACTGAAGCTTTCTTT. This sequence encodes CASSLGLRGPVNTEAFF.

The J gene is TRBJ2-7, the V gene TRBV19; TRBD2 is a possible D gene (6 bases). The CDR3 covers 14 residues. Trimming removed 1 base from V and 2 bases from J, with 9 bases in between. From germline, CDR1 is LNHDA and CDR2 SQIVND (reference sequence). The CDR3 protein is CASSIGAGPYEQYF. DNA for the CDR3: TGTGCCAGTAGTATAGGCGCGGGGCCCTACGAGCAGTACTTC.

This chain uses TRBV10-3 with TRBJ2-2; TRBD2 is a possible D gene (6 bases). V shed 0 bases and J shed 1 base, with 12 bases lying between them. Germline values: CDR1 ENHRY, CDR2 SYGVKD. The CDR3 is 17 amino acids. CDR3 coding DNA: TGTGCCATCAGTGAGTCGGCGGGGAGGCGGAACACCGGGGAGCTGTTTTTT. It translates to CAISESAGRRNTGELFF.

V usage is TRBV28 and J usage is TRBJ2-7, with 10 bases lining up with TRBD2. This CDR3 region has 14 residues. Per germline, CDR1 MDHEN and CDR2 SYDVKM. The trim removed 6 bases at V and 3 bases at J, leaving 5 bases unmatched. The CDR3 DNA reads TGTGCCAGCAGGTCCGGGACTAGCGTCTACGAGCAGTACTTC. This gives the protein CASRSGTSVYEQYF.

This clone was seen a few times. The chain recombines TRBV5-6 with TRBJ1-2; D uncertain. This CDR3 comprises 12 residues. In germline, CDR1 is SGHDT, CDR2 YYEEEE. The V end lost 4 bases, the J end lost 3 bases, and 7 bases lay between the germline ends. CDR3 loop: CASSQTDYGYTF. The CDR3 region has the DNA TGTGCCAGCAGCCAGACGGACTATGGCTACACCTTC.

This chain links TRBV6-4 with TRBJ2-2; the match to TRBD2 covers 12 bases. With 7 bases clipped from V and 7 bases from J, the junction kept 7 bases outside the gene matches. This CDR3 comprises 15 residues. Per germline, CDR1 MRHNA and CDR2 SNTAGT. DNA of the CDR3: TGTGCCAGCAAGACTAGCGGGAGTTTGGTCGGGGAGCTGTTTTTT. Residues: CASKTSGSLVGELFF.

The CDR3 reads CASSFAGSGGGYEQFF. CDR3 coding DNA: TGTGCCAGCAGCTTCGCCGGGAGCGGGGGCGGCTATGAGCAGTTCTTC. The V call is TRBV11-2, the J call TRBJ2-1, with 8 bases lining up with TRBD2. This CDR3 region has 16 residues. Unmatched junction bases numbered 12, after V lost 3 bases and J lost 8 bases. CDR1 and CDR2 (germline): SGHAT, FQNNGV.

Only a few counts were recorded for this clone. The chain joins TRBV9 to TRBJ2-3, with 7 bases that match TRBD2. V lost 2 bases and J lost 1; bases outside the gene matches: 4. The CDR3 is 15 residues long. Germline V gives CDR1 SGDLS, CDR2 YYNGEE. Here the CDR3 reads CASSVLADGTDTQYF. CDR3 bases: TGTGCCAGCAGCGTTCTAGCGGACGGCACAGATACGCAGTATTTT.

This clone has only one observation. The rearrangement links TRBV30 to TRBJ2-5; the D gene is possibly TRBD1 (6 bases). Germline V gene lookup returns CDR1 GTSNPN and CDR2 SVGIG (reference sequence). This CDR3 spans 12 amino acids. Trimming took off 0 bases at V and 4 bases at J, with 6 bases between the two ends. CDR3 amino acids: CAWSVGGETQYF. CDR3 in DNA: TGTGCCTGGAGTGTAGGGGGAGAGACCCAGTACTTC.

This sequence joins TRBV6-6 and TRBJ2-5; 8 nucleotides match TRBD2. Germline trimming cut 2 bases from V and 4 bases from J; bases unmatched to any gene: 6. The CDR3 is made up of 15 amino acids. From germline, CDR1 is MNHNY and CDR2 SVGAGI (reference sequence). The CDR3, as DNA: TGTGCCAGCAGTTACCCGGGGGGGAGAGGAGAGACCCAGTACTTC. This sequence encodes CASSYPGGRGETQYF.

The rearrangement uses TRBV7-2 and TRBJ2-5; 10 bases align to TRBD2. V lost 3 bases and J lost 5; bases outside the gene matches: 0. This CDR3 is built from 13 residues. CDR1 is SGHTA, CDR2 FQGNSA, per germline. The CDR3 sequence: CASSLGLAETQYF. The CDR3 coding sequence is TGTGCCAGCAGCTTGGGACTAGCGGAGACCCAGTACTTC.

The CDR3 DNA sequence: TGCGCCAGCAGCTTGGCTGTAGGGAGCTCCTACAATGAGCAGTTCTTC. It yields the protein CASSLAVGSSYNEQFF. This rearrangement joins TRBV5-1 to TRBJ2-1, with D possibly TRBD2 on 5 matching bases. V was trimmed by 0 bases and J by 0 bases, leaving 10 bases between them. The CDR3 spans 16 residues. CDR1 is SGHRS, CDR2 YFSETQ, per germline.